Listed here are 5 T cell receptor beta chains from one sample, sequenced in a study of graft-versus-host responses after intestinal transplantation. Produced via immunoSEQ multiplex PCR; TCRdb's table is partial and in-frame only. The table has around 17,000 clones, roughly 80% seen once. Graft specimens yielded both intraepithelial and lamina propria lymphocytes. The input for sequencing was ileum tissue, taken 450 to 490 days after intestinal transplant. These receptors all come from a human patient who received an intestinal transplant, so some T cells may come from the graft donor.

This rearrangement joins TRBV7-9 to TRBJ2-3, with unresolved D. Between the trimmed V and J ends, which lost 1 base and 1 base, there was a span of 12 bases. Germline values: CDR1 SEHNR, CDR2 FQNEAQ (reference sequence). The CDR3 consists of 16 residues. CDR3 nucleotides: TGTGCCAGCAGCTTAGGCGGTCCCGGCTGCACAGATACGCAGTATTTT. This sequence encodes CASSLGGPGCTDTQYF.

The V gene is TRBV5-1, the J gene TRBJ2-7, with no clear D. The germline V gene encodes CDR1 SGHRS and CDR2 YFSETQ. Deletions cut 4 bases from V and 0 bases from J, with 8 bases between. The CDR3 sequence is 13 residues long. CDR3 loop: CASSLQNSYEQYF. In DNA, the CDR3 is TGCGCCAGCAGCCTACAGAACTCCTACGAGCAGTACTTC.

V gene TRBV9 combines with J gene TRBJ1-2, with a tentative D call TRBD1 (5 bases). The germline CDR1 and CDR2 sequences are SGDLS and YYNGEE. V was clipped by 4 bases and J by 5 bases, with 18 bases between them. The CDR3 extends over 15 amino acids. In nucleotides, the CDR3 is TGTGCCAGCAGCCCAAACCAGGGAATAGGGTATGGCTACACCTTC. Protein: CASSPNQGIGYGYTF.

This clone has only one observation. This chain uses TRBV9 with TRBJ1-2; 7 bases agree with TRBD1. With 4 bases clipped from V and 8 bases from J, the junction kept 5 bases outside the gene matches. From germline, CDR1 is SGDLS and CDR2 YYNGEE. The CDR3 extends over 12 amino acids. The CDR3, as DNA: TGTGCCAGCAGCAGACAGGGAGGGGGCTACACCTTC. This sequence encodes CASSRQGGGYTF.

The chain links TRBV7-8 to TRBJ1-3; 8 nucleotides line up with TRBD1. Germline values: CDR1 SGHVS, CDR2 FQNEAQ. Trimming removed 5 bases from V and 2 bases from J; junction bases left unmatched: 8. The CDR3 covers 16 residues. The CDR3 loop is CASSPTTGAPGNTIYF. The CDR3 DNA reads as TGTGCCAGCAGCCCCACGACAGGGGCCCCTGGAAACACCATATATTTT.